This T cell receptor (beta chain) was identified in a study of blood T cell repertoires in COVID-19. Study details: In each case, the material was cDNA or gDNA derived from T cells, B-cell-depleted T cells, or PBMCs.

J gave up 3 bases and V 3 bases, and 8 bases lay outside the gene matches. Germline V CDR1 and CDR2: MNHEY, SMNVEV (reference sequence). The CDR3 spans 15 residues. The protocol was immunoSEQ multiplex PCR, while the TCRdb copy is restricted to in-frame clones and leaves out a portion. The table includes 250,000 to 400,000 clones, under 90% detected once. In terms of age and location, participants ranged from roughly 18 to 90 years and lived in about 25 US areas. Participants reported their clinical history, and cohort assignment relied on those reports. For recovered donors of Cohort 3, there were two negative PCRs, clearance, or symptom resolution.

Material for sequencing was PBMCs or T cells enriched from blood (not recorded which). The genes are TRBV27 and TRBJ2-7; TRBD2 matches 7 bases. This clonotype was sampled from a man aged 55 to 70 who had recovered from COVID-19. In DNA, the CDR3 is TGTGCCAGCAGTTTCTTGGCGGGGGTGCTCTACGAGCAGTACTTC. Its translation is CASSFLAGVLYEQYF.